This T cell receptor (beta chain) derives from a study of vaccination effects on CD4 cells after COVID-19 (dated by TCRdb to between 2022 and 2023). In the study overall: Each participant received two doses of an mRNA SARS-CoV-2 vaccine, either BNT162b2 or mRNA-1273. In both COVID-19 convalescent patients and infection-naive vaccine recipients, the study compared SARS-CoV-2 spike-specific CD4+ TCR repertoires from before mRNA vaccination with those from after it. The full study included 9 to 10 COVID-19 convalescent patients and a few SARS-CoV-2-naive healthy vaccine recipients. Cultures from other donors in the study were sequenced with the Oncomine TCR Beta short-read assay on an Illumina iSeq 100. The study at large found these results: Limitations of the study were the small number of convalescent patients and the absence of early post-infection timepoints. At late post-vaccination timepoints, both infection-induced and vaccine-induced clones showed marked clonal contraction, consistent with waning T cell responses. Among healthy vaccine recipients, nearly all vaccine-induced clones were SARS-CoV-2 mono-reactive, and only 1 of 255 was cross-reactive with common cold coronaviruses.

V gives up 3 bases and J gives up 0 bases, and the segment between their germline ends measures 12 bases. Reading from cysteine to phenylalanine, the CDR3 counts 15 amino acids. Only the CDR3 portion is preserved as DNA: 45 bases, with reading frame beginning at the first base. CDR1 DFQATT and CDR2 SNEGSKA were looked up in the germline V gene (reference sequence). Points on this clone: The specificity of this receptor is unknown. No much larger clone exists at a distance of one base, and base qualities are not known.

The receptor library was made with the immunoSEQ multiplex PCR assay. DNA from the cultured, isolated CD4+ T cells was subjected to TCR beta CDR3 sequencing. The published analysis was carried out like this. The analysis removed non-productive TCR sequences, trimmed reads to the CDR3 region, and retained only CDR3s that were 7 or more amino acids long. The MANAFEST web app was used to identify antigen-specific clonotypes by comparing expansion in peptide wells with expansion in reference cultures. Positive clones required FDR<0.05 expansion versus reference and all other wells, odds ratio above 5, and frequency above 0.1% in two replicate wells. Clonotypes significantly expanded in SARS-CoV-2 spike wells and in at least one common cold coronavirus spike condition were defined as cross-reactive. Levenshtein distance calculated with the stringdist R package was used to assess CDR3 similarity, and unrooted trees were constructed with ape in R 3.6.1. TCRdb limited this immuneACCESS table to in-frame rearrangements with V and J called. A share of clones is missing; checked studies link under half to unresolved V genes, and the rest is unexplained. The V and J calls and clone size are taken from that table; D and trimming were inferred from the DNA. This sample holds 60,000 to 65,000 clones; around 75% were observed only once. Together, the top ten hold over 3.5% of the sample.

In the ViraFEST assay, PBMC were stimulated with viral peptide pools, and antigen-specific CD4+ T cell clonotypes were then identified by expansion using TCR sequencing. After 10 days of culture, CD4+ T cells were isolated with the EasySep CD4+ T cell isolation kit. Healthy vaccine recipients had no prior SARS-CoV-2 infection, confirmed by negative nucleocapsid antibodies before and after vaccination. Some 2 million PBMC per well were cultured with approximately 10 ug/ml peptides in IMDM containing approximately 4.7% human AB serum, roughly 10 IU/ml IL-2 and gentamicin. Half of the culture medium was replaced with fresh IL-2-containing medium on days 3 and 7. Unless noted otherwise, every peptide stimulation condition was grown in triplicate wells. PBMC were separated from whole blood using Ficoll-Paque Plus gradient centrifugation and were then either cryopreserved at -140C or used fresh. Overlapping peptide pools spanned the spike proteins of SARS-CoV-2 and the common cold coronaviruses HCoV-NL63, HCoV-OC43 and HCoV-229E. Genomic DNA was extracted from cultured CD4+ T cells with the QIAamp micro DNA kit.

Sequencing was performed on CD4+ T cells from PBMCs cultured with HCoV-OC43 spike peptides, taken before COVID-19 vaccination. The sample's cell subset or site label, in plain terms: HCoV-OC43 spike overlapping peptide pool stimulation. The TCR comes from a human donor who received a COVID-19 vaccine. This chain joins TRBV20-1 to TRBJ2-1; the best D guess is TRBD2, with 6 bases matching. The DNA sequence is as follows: TGCAGTGCTAGTGGGCGGGGAGCCTCCTACAATGAGCAGTTCTTC. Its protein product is CSASGRGASYNEQFF.